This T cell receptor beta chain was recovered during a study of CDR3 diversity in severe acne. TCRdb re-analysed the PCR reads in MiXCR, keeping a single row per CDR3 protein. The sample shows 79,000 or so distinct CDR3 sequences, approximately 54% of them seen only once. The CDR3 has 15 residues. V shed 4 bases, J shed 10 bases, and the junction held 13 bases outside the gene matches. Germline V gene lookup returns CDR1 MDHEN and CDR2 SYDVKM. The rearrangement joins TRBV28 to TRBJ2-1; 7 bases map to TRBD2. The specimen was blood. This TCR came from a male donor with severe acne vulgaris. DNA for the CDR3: TGTGCCAGCAGTTCGACTGGGGAGGGGCGGGACGAGCAGTTCTTC. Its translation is CASSSTGEGRDEQFF.